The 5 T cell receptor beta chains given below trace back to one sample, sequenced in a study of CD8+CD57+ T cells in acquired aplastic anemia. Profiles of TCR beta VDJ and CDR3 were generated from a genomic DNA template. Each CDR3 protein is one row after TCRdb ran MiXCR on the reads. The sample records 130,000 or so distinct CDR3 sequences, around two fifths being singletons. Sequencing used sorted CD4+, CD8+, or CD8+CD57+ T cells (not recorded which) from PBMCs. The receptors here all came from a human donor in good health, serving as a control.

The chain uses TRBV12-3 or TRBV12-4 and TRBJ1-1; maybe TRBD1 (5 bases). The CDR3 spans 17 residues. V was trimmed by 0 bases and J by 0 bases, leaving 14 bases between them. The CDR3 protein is CASSLARGVGVNTEAFF. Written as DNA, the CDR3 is TGTGCCAGCAGTTTAGCGCGGGGGGTAGGGGTGAACACTGAAGCTTTCTTT.

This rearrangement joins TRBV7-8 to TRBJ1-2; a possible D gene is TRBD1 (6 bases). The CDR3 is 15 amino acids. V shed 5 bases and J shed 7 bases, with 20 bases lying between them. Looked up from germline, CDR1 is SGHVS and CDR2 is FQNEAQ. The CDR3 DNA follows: TGTGCCAGCAGCCTGCGCCAACAGGGACACAGTGGCTACACCTTC. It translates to CASSLRQQGHSGYTF.

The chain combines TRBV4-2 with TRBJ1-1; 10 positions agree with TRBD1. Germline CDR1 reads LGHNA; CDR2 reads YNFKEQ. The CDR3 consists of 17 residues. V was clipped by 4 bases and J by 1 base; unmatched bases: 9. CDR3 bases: TGTGCCAGCAGCCCAGGACAGGGGGGAAGATCGAACACTGAAGCTTTCTTT. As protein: CASSPGQGGRSNTEAFF.

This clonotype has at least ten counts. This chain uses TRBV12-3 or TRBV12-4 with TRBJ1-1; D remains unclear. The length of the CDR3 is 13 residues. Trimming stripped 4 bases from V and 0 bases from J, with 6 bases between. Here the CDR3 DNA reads TGTGCCAGCAGTTATAGGGTGAACACTGAAGCTTTCTTT. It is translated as CASSYRVNTEAFF.

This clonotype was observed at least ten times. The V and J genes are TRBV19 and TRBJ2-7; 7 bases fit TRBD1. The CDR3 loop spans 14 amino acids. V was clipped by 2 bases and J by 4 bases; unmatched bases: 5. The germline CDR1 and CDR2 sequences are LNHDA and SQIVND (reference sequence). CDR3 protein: CASSIRGGMYEQYF. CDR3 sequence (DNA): TGTGCCAGTAGTATACGAGGGGGCATGTACGAGCAGTACTTC.